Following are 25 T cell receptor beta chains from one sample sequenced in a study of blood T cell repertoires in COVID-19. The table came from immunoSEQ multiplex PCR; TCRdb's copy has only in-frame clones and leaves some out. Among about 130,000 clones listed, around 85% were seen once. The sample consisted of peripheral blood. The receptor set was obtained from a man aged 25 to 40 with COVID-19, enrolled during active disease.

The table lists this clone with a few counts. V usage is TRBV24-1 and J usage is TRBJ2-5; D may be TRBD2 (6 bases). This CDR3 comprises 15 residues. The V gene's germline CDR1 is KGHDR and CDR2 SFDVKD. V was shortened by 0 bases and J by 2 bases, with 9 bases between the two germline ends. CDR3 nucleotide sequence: TGTGCCACCAGTGATTTGGCAGGGAGGCAAGAGACCCAGTACTTC. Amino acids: CATSDLAGRQETQYF.

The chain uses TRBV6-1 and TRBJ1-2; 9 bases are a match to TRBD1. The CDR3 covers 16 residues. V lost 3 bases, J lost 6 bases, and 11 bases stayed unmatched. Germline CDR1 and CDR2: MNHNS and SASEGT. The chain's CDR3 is CASSDPTDRGNDGYTF. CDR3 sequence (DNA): TGTGCCAGCAGTGACCCCACGGACAGGGGAAATGATGGCTACACCTTC.

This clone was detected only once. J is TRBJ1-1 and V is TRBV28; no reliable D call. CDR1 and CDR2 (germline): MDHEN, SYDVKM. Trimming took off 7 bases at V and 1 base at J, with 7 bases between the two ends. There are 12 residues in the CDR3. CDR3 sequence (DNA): TGTGCCAGCACTCCGGGGAACACTGAAGCTTTCTTT. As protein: CASTPGNTEAFF.

The CDR3 coding sequence is TGTGCCAGCATCCTACAGGCAGGGGGCTACACCTTC. Amino acid sequence: CASILQAGGYTF. This rearrangement joins TRBV2 to TRBJ1-2; a possible D gene is TRBD1 (5 bases). The CDR3 runs 12 residues. Trimming cost V 7 bases and J 8 bases, with 14 bases left between them. From germline, CDR1 is SNHLY and CDR2 FYNNEI. The complete variable domain, with remaining parts taken from reference TRBV2 and TRBJ1-2, reads EPEVTQTPSHQVTQMGQEVILRCVPISNHLYFYWYRQILGQKVEFLVSFYNNEISEKSEIFDDQFSVERPDGSNFTLKIRSTKLEDSAMYFCASILQAGGYTFGSGTRLTVV.

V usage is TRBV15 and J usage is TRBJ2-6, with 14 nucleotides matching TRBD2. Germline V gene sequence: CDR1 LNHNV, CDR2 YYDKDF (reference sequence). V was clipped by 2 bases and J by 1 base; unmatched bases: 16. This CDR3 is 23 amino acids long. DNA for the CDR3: TGTGCCACCAGCAGATATCCGGGACTAGCGGGAGTCGTAGGAGGGTCTGGGGCCAACGTCCTGACTTTC. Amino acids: CATSRYPGLAGVVGGSGANVLTF.

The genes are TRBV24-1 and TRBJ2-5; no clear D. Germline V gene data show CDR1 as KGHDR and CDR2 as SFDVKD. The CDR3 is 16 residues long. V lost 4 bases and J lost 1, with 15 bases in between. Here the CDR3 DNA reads TGTGCCACCAGTGAGTCAAGACACTTCACCCAAGAGACCCAGTACTTC. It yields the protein CATSESRHFTQETQYF.

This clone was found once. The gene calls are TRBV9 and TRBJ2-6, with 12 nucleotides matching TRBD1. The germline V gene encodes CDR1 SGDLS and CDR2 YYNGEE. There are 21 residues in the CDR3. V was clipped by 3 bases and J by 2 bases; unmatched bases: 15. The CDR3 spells CASSASGGSGQGAPGANVLTF. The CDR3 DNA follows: TGTGCCAGCAGCGCCTCTGGCGGCTCGGGACAGGGGGCGCCTGGGGCCAACGTCCTGACTTTC.

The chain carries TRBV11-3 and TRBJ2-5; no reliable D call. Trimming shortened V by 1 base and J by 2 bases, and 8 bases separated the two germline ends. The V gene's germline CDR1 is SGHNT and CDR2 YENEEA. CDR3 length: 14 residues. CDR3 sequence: CASSLGARQETQYF. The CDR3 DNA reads TGTGCCAGCAGCTTAGGTGCCAGACAAGAGACCCAGTACTTC.

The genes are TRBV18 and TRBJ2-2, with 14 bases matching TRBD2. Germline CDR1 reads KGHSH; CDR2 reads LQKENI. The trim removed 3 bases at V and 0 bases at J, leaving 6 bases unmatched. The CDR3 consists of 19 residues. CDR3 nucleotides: TGTGCCAGCTCACCCGGACTAGCGGGAGGACTAGCGAACACCGGGGAGCTGTTTTTT. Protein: CASSPGLAGGLANTGELFF.

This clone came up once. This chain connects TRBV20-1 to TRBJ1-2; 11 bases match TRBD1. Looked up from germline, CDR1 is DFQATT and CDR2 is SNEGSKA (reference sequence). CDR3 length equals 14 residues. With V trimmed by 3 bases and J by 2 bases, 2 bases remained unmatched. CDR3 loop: CSASRDRGNYGYTF. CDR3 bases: TGCAGTGCTAGTCGGGACAGGGGGAACTATGGCTACACCTTC.

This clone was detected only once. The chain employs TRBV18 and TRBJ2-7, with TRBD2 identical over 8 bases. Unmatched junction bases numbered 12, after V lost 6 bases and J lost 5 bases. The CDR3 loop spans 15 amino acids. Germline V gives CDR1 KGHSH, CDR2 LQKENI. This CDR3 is CASSPDGRAVDEQYF. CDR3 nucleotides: TGTGCCAGCTCCCCTGACGGGAGGGCGGTCGACGAGCAGTACTTC.

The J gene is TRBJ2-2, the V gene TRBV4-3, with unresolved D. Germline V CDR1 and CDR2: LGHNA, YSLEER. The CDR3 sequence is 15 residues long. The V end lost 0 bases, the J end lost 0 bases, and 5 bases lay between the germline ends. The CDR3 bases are TGCGCCAGCAGCCAAGATGGAGCGAACACCGGGGAGCTGTTTTTT. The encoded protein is CASSQDGANTGELFF.

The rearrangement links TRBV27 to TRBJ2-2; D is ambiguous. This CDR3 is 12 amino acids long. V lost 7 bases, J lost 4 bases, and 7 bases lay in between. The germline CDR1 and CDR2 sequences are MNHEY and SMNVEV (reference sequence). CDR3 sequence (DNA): TGTGCCAGCACTGGGCGCACCGGGGAGCTGTTTTTT. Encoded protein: CASTGRTGELFF.

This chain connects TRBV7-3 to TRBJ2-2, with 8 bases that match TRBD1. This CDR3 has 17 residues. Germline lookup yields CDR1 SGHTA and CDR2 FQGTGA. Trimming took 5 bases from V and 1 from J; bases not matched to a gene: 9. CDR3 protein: CASSPIPGQVNTGELFF. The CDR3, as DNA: TGTGCCAGCAGCCCCATCCCGGGACAGGTGAACACCGGGGAGCTGTTTTTT.

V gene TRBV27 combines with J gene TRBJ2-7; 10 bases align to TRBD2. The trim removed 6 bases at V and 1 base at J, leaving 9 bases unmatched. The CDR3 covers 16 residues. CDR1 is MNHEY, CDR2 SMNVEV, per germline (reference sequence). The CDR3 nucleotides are TGTGCCAGCAGCCCCAGCGGGGGGGCTTGGTCCTACGAGCAGTACTTC. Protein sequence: CASSPSGGAWSYEQYF.

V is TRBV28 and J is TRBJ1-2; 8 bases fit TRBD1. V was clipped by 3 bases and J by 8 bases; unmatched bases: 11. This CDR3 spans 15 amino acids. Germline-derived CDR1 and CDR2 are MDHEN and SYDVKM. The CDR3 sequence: CASSFRDRLFRGYTF. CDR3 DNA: TGTGCCAGCAGTTTCAGGGACAGGTTATTTCGGGGCTACACCTTC.

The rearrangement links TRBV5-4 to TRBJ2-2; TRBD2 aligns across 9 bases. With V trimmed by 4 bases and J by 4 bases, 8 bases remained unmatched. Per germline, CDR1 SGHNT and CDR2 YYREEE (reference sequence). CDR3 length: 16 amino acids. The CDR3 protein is CASSPPSGEGTGELFF. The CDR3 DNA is TGTGCCAGCAGCCCACCTAGCGGGGAGGGCACCGGGGAGCTGTTTTTT.

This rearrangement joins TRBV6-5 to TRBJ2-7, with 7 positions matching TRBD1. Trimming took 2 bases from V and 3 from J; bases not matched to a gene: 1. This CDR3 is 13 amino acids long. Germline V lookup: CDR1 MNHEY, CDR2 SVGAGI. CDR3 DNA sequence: TGTGCCAGCAGTTACGACAGGGACTACGAGCAGTACTTC. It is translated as CASSYDRDYEQYF.

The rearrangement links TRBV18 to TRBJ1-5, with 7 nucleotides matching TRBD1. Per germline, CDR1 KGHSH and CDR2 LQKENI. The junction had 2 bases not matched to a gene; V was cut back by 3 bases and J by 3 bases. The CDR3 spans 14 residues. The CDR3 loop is CASSPGTANQPQHF. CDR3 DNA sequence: TGTGCCAGCTCACCTGGGACAGCCAATCAGCCCCAGCATTTT. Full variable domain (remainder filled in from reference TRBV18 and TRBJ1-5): NAGVMQNPRHLVRRRGQEARLRCSPMKGHSHVYWYRQLPEEGLKFMVYLQKENIIDESGMPKERFSAEFPKEGPSILRIQQVVRGDSAAYFCASSPGTANQPQHFGDGTRLSIL.

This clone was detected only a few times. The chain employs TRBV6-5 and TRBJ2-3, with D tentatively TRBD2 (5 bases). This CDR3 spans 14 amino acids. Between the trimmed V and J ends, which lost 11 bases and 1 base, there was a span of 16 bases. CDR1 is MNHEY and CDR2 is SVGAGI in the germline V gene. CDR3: CAGKRELGTDTQYF. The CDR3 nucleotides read TGTGCCGGGAAGAGGGAGTTGGGCACAGATACGCAGTATTTT.

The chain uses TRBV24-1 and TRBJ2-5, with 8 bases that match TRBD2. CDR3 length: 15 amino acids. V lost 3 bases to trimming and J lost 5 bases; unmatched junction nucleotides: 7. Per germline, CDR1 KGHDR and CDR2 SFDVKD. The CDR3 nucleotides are TGTGCCACCAGTGATGGGACTAGAGTCGAGGAGACCCAGTACTTC. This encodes CATSDGTRVEETQYF.

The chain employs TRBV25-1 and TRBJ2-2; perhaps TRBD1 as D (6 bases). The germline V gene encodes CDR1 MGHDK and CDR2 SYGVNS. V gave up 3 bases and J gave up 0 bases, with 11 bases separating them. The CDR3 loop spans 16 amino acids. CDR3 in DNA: TGTGCCAGCAGTGATGGACAGCGAACGAACACCGGGGAGCTGTTTTTT. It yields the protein CASSDGQRTNTGELFF.

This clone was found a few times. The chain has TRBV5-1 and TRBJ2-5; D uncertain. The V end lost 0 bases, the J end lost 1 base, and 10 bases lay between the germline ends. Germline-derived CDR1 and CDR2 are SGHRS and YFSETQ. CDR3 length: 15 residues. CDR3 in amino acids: CASSLDLAFQETQYF. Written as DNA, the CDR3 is TGCGCCAGCAGCTTGGATCTGGCCTTCCAAGAGACCCAGTACTTC.

In DNA, the CDR3 is TGTGCCAGCAGCGTCGACAGGGTTGTGACAGATACGCAGTATTTT. Protein: CASSVDRVVTDTQYF. The chain couples TRBV9 to TRBJ2-3; TRBD1 matches 7 bases. The CDR3 loop spans 15 amino acids. Germline V CDR1 and CDR2: SGDLS, YYNGEE. V lost 2 bases to trimming and J lost 3 bases; unmatched junction nucleotides: 6.

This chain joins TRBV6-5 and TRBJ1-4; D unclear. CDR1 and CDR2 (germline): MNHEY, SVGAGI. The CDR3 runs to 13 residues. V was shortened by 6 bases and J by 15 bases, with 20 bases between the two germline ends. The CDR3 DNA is TGTGCCAGCAGCCGGACCCCGGAGGGATTGGTGTTTTTT. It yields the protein CASSRTPEGLVFF.